The clone carrying this T cell receptor beta chain has only one observation. No antigen is known for it. The germline V gene has CDR1 GTSNPN and CDR2 SVGIG (reference sequence). The CDR3 loop spans 12 amino acids. V shed 3 bases and J shed 8 bases, with 13 bases lying between them. The data derive from a study of siplizumab effects on memory and regulatory T cells. General observations from the study: In roughly 75-95% of proliferating CD4+ or CD8+ clones, a naive or memory phenotype could not be assigned. Unstimulated subsets contained matches for only a minor fraction of alloreactive clones. Apparently key alloresponse contributors, naive T cells also seemed more diverse than memory cells.

Some clones are missing from TCRdb's copy, which holds only in-frame ones; the method was immunoSEQ multiplex PCR. The repertoire consists of 90,000 to 120,000 clones, with 93% occurring once and the leading ten covering approximately 0.6%. This chain joins TRBV30 and TRBJ1-2; D unresolved. Sequencing was done on a sample of Tregs sorted from blood. The receptor was derived from a human donor in good health. CDR3 loop: CAWSPNPEGYTF. The CDR3 DNA follows: TGTGCCTGGAGCCCCAACCCAGAGGGCTACACCTTC.